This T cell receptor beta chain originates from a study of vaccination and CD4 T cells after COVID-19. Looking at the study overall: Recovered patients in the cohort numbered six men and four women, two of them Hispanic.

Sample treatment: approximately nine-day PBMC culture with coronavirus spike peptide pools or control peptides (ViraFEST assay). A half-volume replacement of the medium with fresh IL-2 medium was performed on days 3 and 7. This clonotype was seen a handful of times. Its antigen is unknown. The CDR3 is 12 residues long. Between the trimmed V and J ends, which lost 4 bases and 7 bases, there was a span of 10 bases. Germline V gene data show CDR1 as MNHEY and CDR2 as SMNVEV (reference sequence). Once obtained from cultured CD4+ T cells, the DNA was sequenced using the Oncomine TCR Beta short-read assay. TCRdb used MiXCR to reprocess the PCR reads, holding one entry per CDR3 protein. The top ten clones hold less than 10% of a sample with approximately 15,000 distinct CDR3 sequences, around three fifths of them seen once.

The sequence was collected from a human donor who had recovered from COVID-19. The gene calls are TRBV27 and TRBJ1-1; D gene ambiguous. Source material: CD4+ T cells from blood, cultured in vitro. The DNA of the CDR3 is TGTGCCAGCAGTTCTATTTACAGTGAAGCTTTCTTT. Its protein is CASSSIYSEAFF.